This TCR beta chain originates from a study of blood T cells in healthy people across ages. Using a J-beta primer mix together with a sample-barcoded 5' primer, a second PCR was run for roughly 6 to 12 cycles. MiXCR was run by TCRdb on the 5' RACE reads, yielding one entry per CDR3 protein. This table has roughly 1,300,000 distinct CDR3 sequences, almost 60% appearing once. Healthy Caucasian individuals from Russia aged roughly 6 to 90 served as donors. Trimming removed 5 bases at V and 0 bases at J, with 12 bases between. Germline V gene data show CDR1 as MNHNY and CDR2 as SVGAGI (reference sequence). This CDR3 region has 15 residues.

The TCR sequence derives from a man in his late teens or twenties in good health. The rearrangement joins TRBV6-6 to TRBJ2-3, with TRBD1 as a possible D gene (5 bases). The specimen was blood. The CDR3 region is CASSDTGSSTDTQYF. CDR3 bases: TGTGCCAGCAGTGATACAGGTTCTAGCACAGATACGCAGTATTTT.